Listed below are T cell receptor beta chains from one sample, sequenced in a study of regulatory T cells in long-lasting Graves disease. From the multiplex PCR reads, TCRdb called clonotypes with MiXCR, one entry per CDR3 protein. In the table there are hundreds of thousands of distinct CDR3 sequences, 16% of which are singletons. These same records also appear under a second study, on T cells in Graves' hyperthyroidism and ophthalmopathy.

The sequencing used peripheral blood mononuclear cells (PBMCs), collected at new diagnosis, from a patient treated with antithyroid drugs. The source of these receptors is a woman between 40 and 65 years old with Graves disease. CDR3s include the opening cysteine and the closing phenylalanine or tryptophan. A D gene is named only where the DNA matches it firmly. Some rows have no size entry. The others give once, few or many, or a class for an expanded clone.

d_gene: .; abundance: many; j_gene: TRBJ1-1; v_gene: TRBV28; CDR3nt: TGTGCCAGCAGCCACCCATTGAGGGGATCTCTTGAAGCTTTCTTT; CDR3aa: CASSHPLRGSLEAFF
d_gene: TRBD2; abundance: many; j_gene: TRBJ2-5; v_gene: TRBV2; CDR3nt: TGTGCCAGCAGTGACGGGCGGGGGGCGAAGGAGACCCAGTACTTC; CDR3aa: CASSDGRGAKETQYF
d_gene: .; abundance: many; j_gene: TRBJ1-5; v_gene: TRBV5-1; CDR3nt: TGCGCCAGCAGCTTGGAGGGACGGGACAATCAGCCCCAGCATTTT; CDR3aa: CASSLEGRDNQPQHF
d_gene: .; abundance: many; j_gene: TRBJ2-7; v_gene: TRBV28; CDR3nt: TGTGCCAGCAGGTCACAGGGTGACGACGAGCAGTACTTC; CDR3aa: CASRSQGDDEQYF
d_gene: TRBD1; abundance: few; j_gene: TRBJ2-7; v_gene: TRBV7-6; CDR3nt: TGTGCCAGCAGCTTCGGGACAGGGTTAACATACGAGCAGTACTTC; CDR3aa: CASSFGTGLTYEQYF
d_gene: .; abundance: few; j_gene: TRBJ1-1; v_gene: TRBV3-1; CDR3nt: TGTGCCAGCACCCCACAAGAGCGGACTGATTACTTTGGTGAAGCTTTCTTT; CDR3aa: CASTPQERTDYFGEAFF
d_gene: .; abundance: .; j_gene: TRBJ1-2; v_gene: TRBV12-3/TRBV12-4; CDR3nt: TGTGCCAGCAGTTTAGGGGCCCAGCCTTGGGGCTACACCTTC; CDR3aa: CASSLGAQPWGYTF
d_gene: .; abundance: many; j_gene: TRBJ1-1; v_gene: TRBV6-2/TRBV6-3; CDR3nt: TGTGCCAGCAGTTACAAATCCAACACTGAAGCTTTCTTT; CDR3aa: CASSYKSNTEAFF
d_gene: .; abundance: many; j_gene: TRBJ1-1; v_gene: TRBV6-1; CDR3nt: TGTGCCAGCAGTGAAGTATGGGGGGTAAACACTGAAGCTTTCTTT; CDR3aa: CASSEVWGVNTEAFF
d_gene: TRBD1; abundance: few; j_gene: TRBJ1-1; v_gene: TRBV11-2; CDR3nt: TGTGCCAGCAGCGCCATCCTACAGGGGGCGAACGCTGAAGCTTTCTTT; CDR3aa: CASSAILQGANAEAFF
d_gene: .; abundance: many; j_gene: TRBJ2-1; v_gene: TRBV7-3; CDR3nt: TGTGCCAGCAGCTACACTGTAAGCTCCTACAATGAGCAGTTCTTC; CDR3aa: CASSYTVSSYNEQFF
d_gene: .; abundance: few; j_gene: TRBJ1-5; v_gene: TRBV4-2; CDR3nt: TGTGCCAGCAGCCAACCTGACAGGAATAGCAATCAGCCCCAGCATTTT; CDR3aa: CASSQPDRNSNQPQHF
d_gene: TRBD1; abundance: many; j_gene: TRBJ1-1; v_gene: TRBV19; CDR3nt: TGTGCCAGTAGTATCGGGACAGGGGGCTATACTGAAGCTTTCTTT; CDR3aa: CASSIGTGGYTEAFF
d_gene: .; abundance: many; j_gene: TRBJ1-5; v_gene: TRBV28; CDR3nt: TGTGCCACCCAAGGCAGGGATAGTTATAGCAATCAGCCCCAGCATTTT; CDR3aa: CATQGRDSYSNQPQHF
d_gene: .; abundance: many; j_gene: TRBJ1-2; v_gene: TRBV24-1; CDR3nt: TGTGCCACCAGTGATTCGGGCAGAGGCAACTATGGCTACACCTTC; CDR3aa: CATSDSGRGNYGYTF
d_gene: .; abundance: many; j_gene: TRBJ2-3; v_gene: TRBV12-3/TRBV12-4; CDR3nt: TGTGCCAGCAGTTTCCAGGGTAAAGCAGATACGCAGTATTTT; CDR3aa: CASSFQGKADTQYF
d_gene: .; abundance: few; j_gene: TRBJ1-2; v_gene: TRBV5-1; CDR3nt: TGCGCCAGCAGCACCTCCACAGGAAGCTATGGCTACACCTTC; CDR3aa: CASSTSTGSYGYTF
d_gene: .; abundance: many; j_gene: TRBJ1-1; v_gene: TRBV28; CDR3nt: TGTGCCAGCAGTTTCGAGACGAACACTGAAGCTTTCTTT; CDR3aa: CASSFETNTEAFF
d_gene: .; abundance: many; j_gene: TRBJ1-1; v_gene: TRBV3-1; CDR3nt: TGTGCCAGCAGCCAAGAAGGGCCGGGGACTGAAGCTTTCTTT; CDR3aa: CASSQEGPGTEAFF
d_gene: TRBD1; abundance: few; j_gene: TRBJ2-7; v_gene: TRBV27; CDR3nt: TGTGCCAGCGGGACAGGGGGCTTGGGCGAGCAGTACTTC; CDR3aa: CASGTGGLGEQYF
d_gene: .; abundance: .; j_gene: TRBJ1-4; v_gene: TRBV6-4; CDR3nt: TGTGCCAGCAGTGACGTGCAGGGAGGCACTGAAAAACTGTTTTTT; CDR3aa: CASSDVQGGTEKLFF
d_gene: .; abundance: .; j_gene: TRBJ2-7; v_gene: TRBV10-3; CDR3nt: TGTGCCATCAGTCCTACAGAGTACGAGCAGTACTTC; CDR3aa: CAISPTEYEQYF
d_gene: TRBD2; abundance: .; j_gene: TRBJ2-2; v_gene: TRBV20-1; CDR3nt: TGCAGTGCGCGAAAAAGCGGGGGGGGCACCGGGGAGCTGTTTTTT; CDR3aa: CSARKSGGGTGELFF
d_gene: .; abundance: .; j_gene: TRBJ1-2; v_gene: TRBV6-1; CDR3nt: TGTGCCAGCACACAGGGCAATGGCTACACCTTC; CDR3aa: CASTQGNGYTF
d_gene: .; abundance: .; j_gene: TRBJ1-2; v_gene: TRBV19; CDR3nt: TGTGCCAGTAGTATAAGTGTCGGTGGCTACACCTTC; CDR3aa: CASSISVGGYTF
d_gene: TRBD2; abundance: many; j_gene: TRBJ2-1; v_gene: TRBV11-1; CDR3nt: TGTGCCAGCAGCCTCGGGACTAGTTACTACAATGAGCAGTTCTTC; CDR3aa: CASSLGTSYYNEQFF
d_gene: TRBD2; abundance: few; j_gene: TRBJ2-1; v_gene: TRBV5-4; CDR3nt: TGTGCCACCACTACTAGCGGGGGGGCATTTGAGCAGTTCTTC; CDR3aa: CATTTSGGAFEQFF
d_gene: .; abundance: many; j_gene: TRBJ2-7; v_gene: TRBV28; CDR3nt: TGTGCCAGCAGTCTGACGGAAACCAGCAATTACGAGCAGTACTTC; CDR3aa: CASSLTETSNYEQYF
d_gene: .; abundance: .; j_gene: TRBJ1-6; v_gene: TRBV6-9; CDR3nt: TGTGCCAGCAGTTACGGGCGGAGCTCCTATAATTCACCCCTCCACTTT; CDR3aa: CASSYGRSSYNSPLHF
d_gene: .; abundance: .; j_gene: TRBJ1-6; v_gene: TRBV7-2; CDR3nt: TGTGCCAGCAGCTTAGCTTTCCTTGGCTCCTATAATTCACCCCTCCACTTT; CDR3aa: CASSLAFLGSYNSPLHF
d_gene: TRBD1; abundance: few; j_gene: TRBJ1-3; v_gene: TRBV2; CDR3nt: TGTGCCAGCAGTCTCCGGGACAGGGTTTCTGGAAACACCATATATTTT; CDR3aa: CASSLRDRVSGNTIYF
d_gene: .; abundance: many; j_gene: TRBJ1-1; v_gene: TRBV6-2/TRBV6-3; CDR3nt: TGTGCCAGCAGTTACTCCGGAGATGCGAACACTGAAGCTTTCTTT; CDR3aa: CASSYSGDANTEAFF
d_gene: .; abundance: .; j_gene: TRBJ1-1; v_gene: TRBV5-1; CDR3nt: TGCGCCAGCAGCAGTACCGGGAACGCTGAAGCTTTCTTT; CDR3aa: CASSSTGNAEAFF